Following are 26 T cell receptor beta chains from one sample sequenced in a study of T cells in Graves' hyperthyroidism and ophthalmopathy. Amplification of TCR beta CDR3 regions was performed using RNA transcripts as template. Initially, a first-round RT-PCR of the TCR CDR3 employed the HTBI primer set. TCRdb fed the multiplex PCR reads into MiXCR, producing one record per CDR3 protein. Found here are under 700,000 distinct CDR3 sequences, around 46% of them singletons; the top ten hold just under 8.5%. The source material was peripheral blood or thyroid tissue (not recorded which). Receptors were obtained from a woman between 18 and 29 years old with Graves' hyperthyroidism.

To note about this clonotype: This may stem from a read error, because a much larger clone lies one nucleotide away. Here the CDR3 DNA reads TGCAGCGTTGAATGGGGGGCCTATGGCTACACCTTC. This encodes CSVEWGAYGYTF. This rearrangement joins TRBV29-1 to TRBJ1-2; maybe TRBD1 (6 bases). Germline lookup yields CDR1 SQVTM and CDR2 ANQGSEA. The CDR3 totals 12 residues. V lost 2 bases to trimming and J lost 4 bases, with 8 bases between them.

Written as DNA, the CDR3 is TGTGCCAGCAGCCAATACCTGGTCGGTAGGGACTATGGCTACACCTTC. It specifies CASSQYLVGRDYGYTF. The chain uses TRBV5-4 and TRBJ1-2; no reliable D call. The CDR3 has 16 amino acids. Germline V gives CDR1 SGHNT, CDR2 YYREEE (reference sequence). With 4 bases removed from V and 3 bases from J, the gap between germline ends came to 19 bases.

Worth noting for this clonotype: This may arise from a read error, as a much more abundant clone is one base away. V is TRBV24-1 and J is TRBJ2-7, with D possibly being TRBD1 (5 bases). The CDR3 is made up of 13 amino acids. The germline V gene encodes CDR1 KGHDR and CDR2 SFDVKD. Here the CDR3 reads CATSDSGSYEEYF. CDR3 sequence (DNA): TGTGCCACCAGTGATTCAGGGTCCTACGAGGAGTACTTC.

The chain has TRBV29-1 and TRBJ2-6; D may be TRBD1 (5 bases). This CDR3 is built from 11 residues. Trimming took 6 bases from V and 11 from J, leaving 11 bases between them. CDR1 and CDR2 from the germline V gene are SQVTM and ANQGSEA. In nucleotides, the CDR3 is TGCAGCGTCCCCAGGGTCGACGTCCTGACTTTC. This translates into CSVPRVDVLTF.

The rearrangement joins TRBV20-1 to TRBJ1-5, with D unresolved. V was clipped by 5 bases and J by 3 bases, with 11 bases between them. CDR3 length equals 13 residues. CDR1 and CDR2 from the germline V gene are DFQATT and SNEGSKA (reference sequence). The CDR3 here is CSAQVGDNQPQHF. In DNA form, the CDR3 reads TGCAGTGCTCAAGTAGGAGACAATCAGCCCCAGCATTTT.

This clonotype was seen more than once but under ten times. V gene TRBV20-1 combines with J gene TRBJ2-7; 12 nucleotides match TRBD2. J was trimmed by 7 bases and V by 5 bases; bases with no gene match: 12. This CDR3 is built from 15 residues. Germline CDR1 and CDR2: DFQATT and SNEGSKA (reference sequence). CDR3 residues: CSADPLAGGLREQYF. In DNA form, the CDR3 reads TGCAGTGCTGACCCACTAGCGGGAGGATTGAGGGAGCAGTACTTC.

The chain is built from TRBV7-2 and TRBJ2-7; no reliable D call. The germline V gene has CDR1 SGHTA and CDR2 FQGNSA. The V end was cut by 5 bases, the J end by 2 bases, with 13 bases between. The CDR3 totals 14 residues. CDR3 region: CASSQDPGTYEQYF. CDR3 coding DNA: TGTGCCAGCAGCCAAGACCCAGGTACCTACGAGCAGTACTTC.

Here the CDR3 reads CASSLARLAFYEQYF. The DNA for the CDR3 is TGTGCCAGCAGCTTAGCTAGACTAGCCTTTTACGAGCAGTACTTC. V is TRBV7-9 and J is TRBJ2-7; 7 bases are a match to TRBD2. This CDR3 has 15 residues. Unmatched junction bases numbered 6, after V lost 0 bases and J lost 4 bases. Germline CDR1 SEHNR, CDR2 FQNEAQ (reference sequence).

This clonotype was seen only a few times. The gene calls are TRBV5-8 and TRBJ2-7; the D is unclear. The V gene's germline CDR1 is SGHTS and CDR2 YDEGEE. V dropped 1 base and J dropped 5 bases, with 10 bases sitting between them. The CDR3 sequence is 13 residues long. In DNA, the CDR3 is TGTGCCAGCAGCTTGTTAGGGTTGGACGAGCAGTACTTC. This translates into CASSLLGLDEQYF.

This clonotype was detected a few times. The chain is built from TRBV9 and TRBJ1-2, with unresolved D. Looked up from germline, CDR1 is SGDLS and CDR2 is YYNGEE. Between the trimmed V and J ends, which lost 4 bases and 0 bases, there was a span of 22 bases. This CDR3 contains 18 residues. CDR3: CASSPRAVWSIANYGYTF. CDR3 coding DNA: TGTGCCAGCAGCCCTAGGGCGGTTTGGTCAATCGCTAACTATGGCTACACCTTC.

This chain connects TRBV7-9 to TRBJ1-4; 7 bases line up with TRBD1. The V and J ends lost 5 bases and 3 bases, in that order; junction bases with no gene match: 9. The germline CDR1 and CDR2 sequences are SEHNR and FQNEAQ (reference sequence). The CDR3 spans 16 residues. The CDR3 spells CASSLLRTGPNEKLFF. CDR3 coding DNA: TGTGCCAGCAGCCTGCTACGGACAGGCCCTAATGAAAAACTGTTTTTT.

This chain connects TRBV11-2 to TRBJ2-2, with 11 bases fitting TRBD2. V was clipped by 6 bases and J by 5 bases; unmatched bases: 11. The length of the CDR3 is 17 residues. Germline assignment: CDR1 SGHAT and CDR2 FQNNGV. This chain's CDR3 is CASSSTSGNPRTGELFF. CDR3 bases: TGTGCCAGCAGTTCGACTAGCGGGAACCCGAGGACCGGGGAGCTGTTTTTT.

This chain uses TRBV9 with TRBJ1-4, with D perhaps matching TRBD1 (5 bases). The CDR3 totals 14 residues. V was trimmed by 5 bases and J by 6 bases, leaving 14 bases between them. Germline values: CDR1 SGDLS, CDR2 YYNGEE. The CDR3 sequence: CASSFSVGDEKLFF. The CDR3 bases are TGTGCCAGCAGTTTTAGTGTAGGGGATGAAAAACTGTTTTTT. The entire variable domain, with the rest obtained from reference TRBV9 and TRBJ1-4, is as follows: DSGVTQTPKHLITATGQRVTLRCSPRSGDLSVYWYQQSLDQGLQFLIQYYNGEERAKGNILERFSAQQFPDLHSELNLSSLELGDSALYFCASSFSVGDEKLFFGSGTQLSVL.

This clonotype was seen only a few times. The J gene is TRBJ2-7, the V gene TRBV24-1, with D possibly matching TRBD1 (7 bases). This CDR3 comprises 17 residues. V was clipped by 4 bases and J by 5 bases, with 23 bases between them. Germline loops: CDR1 KGHDR, CDR2 SFDVKD. CDR3 bases: TGTGCCACCAGTGACTCCACGCAGGGGGGCTCCTCAGACGAGCAGTACTTC. Protein product: CATSDSTQGGSSDEQYF.

Notes on this clonotype: The conserved final phenylalanine or tryptophan is absent from the CDR3, which likely points to a read error. It is unclear where the CDR3 begins or ends on the DNA, so no DNA is shown, and the CDR3 is as TCRdb lists it. The chain carries TRBV10-3 and TRBJ1-1; TRBD1, as called in the table, went unchecked against the DNA. Germline-derived CDR1 and CDR2 are ENHRY and SYGVKD. The CDR3 is 9 residues long, counting both termini. The CDR3 sequence is CAISETGGK.

The chain links TRBV12-3 or TRBV12-4 to TRBJ1-1; possibly TRBD1 for D (6 bases). The CDR3 has 13 amino acids. V lost 6 bases and J lost 5, with 13 bases in between. CDR3 bases: TGTGCCAGCAGAGCGGGACAATCAACTGAAGCTTTCTTT. Its translation is CASRAGQSTEAFF.

This clonotype has a handful of counts. The chain combines TRBV7-8 with TRBJ1-2; a possible D gene is TRBD1 (6 bases). The CDR3 is 17 residues long. The germline CDR1 and CDR2 sequences are SGHVS and FQNEAQ. Trimming removed 5 bases at V and 0 bases at J, with 19 bases between. In DNA form, the CDR3 reads TGTGCCAGCAGCCAAAATCCGGGACAACATACTAACTATGGCTACACCTTC. Amino acid sequence: CASSQNPGQHTNYGYTF.

The gene calls are TRBV6-5 and TRBJ1-4; possible D gene TRBD1, 6 bases. Between the trimmed V and J ends, which lost 8 bases and 10 bases, there was a span of 23 bases. The CDR3 is 15 residues long. CDR1 is MNHEY and CDR2 is SVGAGI in the germline V gene. The CDR3 nucleotides are TGTGCCAGCTCCACTACAACAGGGTCGAGCGGAAAACTGTTTTTT. It codes for CASSTTTGSSGKLFF.

This clonotype occurred a few times. The chain links TRBV20-1 to TRBJ1-5, with 8 bases matching TRBD1. The CDR3 is made up of 16 amino acids. V shed 5 bases, J shed 4 bases, and the junction held 13 bases outside the gene matches. The germline V gene encodes CDR1 DFQATT and CDR2 SNEGSKA (reference sequence). CDR3 DNA sequence: TGCAGTGCTCCTGGACAGGGCAGGGTGGAAAATCAGCCCCAGCATTTT. Translation gives CSAPGQGRVENQPQHF.

The chain uses TRBV5-6 and TRBJ1-5; 9 bases are a match to TRBD1. Germline-derived CDR1 and CDR2 are SGHDT and YYEEEE. V gave up 4 bases and J gave up 0 bases; unmatched junction bases: 8. This CDR3 is 17 amino acids long. In DNA form, the CDR3 reads TGTGCCAGCAGCATACAGGGGGCCCGTTATAGCAATCAGCCCCAGCATTTT. As protein: CASSIQGARYSNQPQHF. The complete variable domain, with remaining parts taken from reference TRBV5-6 and TRBJ1-5, reads DAGVTQSPTHLIKTRGQQVTLRCSPKSGHDTVSWYQQALGQGPQFIFQYYEEEERQRGNFPDRFSGHQFPNYSSELNVNALLLGDSALYLCASSIQGARYSNQPQHFGDGTRLSIL.

The chain recombines TRBV10-3 with TRBJ2-2; possibly TRBD2 for D (6 bases). V lost 8 bases and J lost 3, with 10 bases in between. The germline V gene encodes CDR1 ENHRY and CDR2 SYGVKD. This CDR3 spans 13 amino acids. CDR3 residues: CAIGTADTGELFF. DNA for the CDR3: TGTGCCATCGGGACTGCTGACACCGGGGAGCTGTTTTTT.

A remark on this clonotype: A read error may explain this, as a much larger clone is one base away. The CDR3 region is CATSAGLGPKAFF. CDR3 in DNA: TGTGCCACCAGCGCTGGTCTGGGTCCGAAAGCTTTCTTT. V and J are TRBV15 and TRBJ1-1; D call uncertain. Trimming stripped 5 bases from V and 9 bases from J, with 16 bases between. There are 13 residues in the CDR3. Germline V gives CDR1 LNHNV, CDR2 YYDKDF (reference sequence).

This clonotype was observed a handful of times. The junction departs from germline at one end; a sequencing error may be responsible. This sequence joins TRBV11-3 and TRBJ2-7; TRBD2 might be the D (5 bases). The CDR3 has 12 amino acids. Germline V gene sequence: CDR1 SGHNT, CDR2 YENEEA. As DNA, the CDR3 is TGCGCCAGCGGACCCCTCCTAGGCGAGCAGTACTTC. It codes for CASGPLLGEQYF.

This chain uses TRBV24-1 with TRBJ1-5; D unclear. Germline loops: CDR1 KGHDR, CDR2 SFDVKD. The V and J ends lost 5 bases and 2 bases respectively, with 15 bases between them. The CDR3 contains 16 residues. The CDR3 region is CATSAPVGVGNQPQHF. DNA for the CDR3: TGTGCCACCAGTGCACCCGTCGGGGTTGGCAATCAGCCCCAGCATTTT.

The gene calls are TRBV25-1 and TRBJ2-5; D not resolved. The CDR3 runs 12 residues. The germline CDR1 and CDR2 sequences are MGHDK and SYGVNS. Deletions cut 8 bases from V and 5 bases from J, with 12 bases between. CDR3 DNA: TGTGCCAGCCATGAAACCTGGGAGACCCAGTACTTC. Its translation: CASHETWETQYF.

In nucleotides, the CDR3 is TGCAGTGCTGGACGACTAGACGAGCAGTACTTC. Its protein is CSAGRLDEQYF. V and J are TRBV20-1 and TRBJ2-7, with TRBD2 as a possible D gene (6 bases). Germline V gene lookup returns CDR1 DFQATT and CDR2 SNEGSKA (reference sequence). Trimming took off 5 bases at V and 5 bases at J, with 10 bases between the two ends. CDR3 length: 11 residues.